The 23 T cell receptor beta chains listed next were all sequenced from one sample in a study of identical twins. TCRdb independently ran MiXCR on the 5' RACE reads; one entry per CDR3 protein. The profile shows about 100,000 distinct CDR3 sequences, 5.5% to 7% of them singletons. Material: memory T cells sorted from blood. The receptors were sampled from a woman between 45 and 60 years old in good health.

In this sample, this clonotype turned up many times. The rearrangement uses TRBV5-1 and TRBJ2-2; the D call may be TRBD1 or TRBD2 (5 bases each). V lost 3 bases to trimming and J lost 6 bases, with 15 bases between them. The CDR3 has 15 amino acids. Germline V gene lookup returns CDR1 SGHRS and CDR2 YFSETQ. CDR3 region: CASSSRDGRAGELFF. The CDR3 region has the DNA TGCGCCAGCAGCTCCCGGGACGGTCGGGCCGGGGAGCTGTTTTTT.

The J gene is TRBJ2-2, the V gene TRBV12-3 or TRBV12-4; tentative D call: TRBD2 (5 bases). The CDR3 is 15 amino acids. With 6 bases removed from V and 4 bases from J, the gap between germline ends came to 15 bases. The CDR3 protein is CASSPALAGTGELFF. As DNA, the CDR3 is TGTGCCAGCAGCCCTGCCCTTGCGGGCACCGGGGAGCTGTTTTTT.

The chain links TRBV5-6 to TRBJ2-1; 10 bases fit TRBD1. J lost 7 bases, V lost 0 bases, and 4 bases had no gene match. Looked up from germline, CDR1 is SGHDT and CDR2 is YYEEEE. The CDR3 consists of 15 residues. CDR3 loop: CASSLVDRGRNEQFF. In DNA, the CDR3 is TGTGCCAGCAGCTTGGTTGACAGGGGGCGTAATGAGCAGTTCTTC.

This clonotype was observed many times. The chain links TRBV11-2 to TRBJ2-5; 10 nucleotides match TRBD1. There are 16 residues in the CDR3. Germline V lookup: CDR1 SGHAT, CDR2 FQNNGV. Germline trimming cut 0 bases from V and 3 bases from J; bases unmatched to any gene: 4. The CDR3 DNA reads as TGTGCCAGCAGCTTAGAGTCGGGGACAGGGGAAGAGACCCAGTACTTC. This sequence encodes CASSLESGTGEETQYF.

This clonotype was counted many times. The chain couples TRBV6-5 to TRBJ2-1; D is perhaps TRBD1 (6 bases). The V gene lost 6 bases and the J gene lost 2 bases, with 14 bases spanning the gap. This CDR3 is built from 15 residues. Germline CDR1 is MNHEY and CDR2 is SVGAGI. The CDR3 region is CASRYRGFTYNEQFF. For the CDR3, the DNA is TGTGCCAGCAGGTATAGGGGGTTTACCTACAATGAGCAGTTCTTC.

This clonotype was counted many times. V gene TRBV6-4 combines with J gene TRBJ2-1; 13 positions agree with TRBD2. After removal of 4 bases from V and 8 bases from J, the junction contained 8 bases not matched to a gene. CDR1 and CDR2 from the germline V gene are MRHNA and SNTAGT. This CDR3 spans 16 amino acids. The CDR3 DNA reads as TGTGCCAGCAGTGCCGGGACTAGCGGGACGGTAGATGAGCAGTTCTTC. Translation: CASSAGTSGTVDEQFF.

In its sample, this clonotype was seen many times. The chain joins TRBV12-3 or TRBV12-4 to TRBJ2-5; TRBD1 might be the D (5 bases). V was clipped by 4 bases and J by 1 base, with 10 bases between them. There are 14 residues in the CDR3. This CDR3 is CASSSSGFQETQYF. The CDR3, as DNA: TGTGCCAGCAGTTCTTCAGGGTTCCAAGAGACCCAGTACTTC.

This clonotype has ten or more counts. The V gene is TRBV27, the J gene TRBJ1-2, with 7 positions matching TRBD1. Germline CDR1 and CDR2: MNHEY and SMNVEV (reference sequence). This CDR3 has 13 residues. The V gene end was trimmed by 7 bases and the J gene end by 4 bases; junction bases not matched to a gene: 6. The CDR3 DNA reads as TGTGCCAGCAAAACAGGGGACGGCTATGGCTACACCTTC. It specifies CASKTGDGYGYTF.

This clonotype was recorded at least ten times. V usage is TRBV6-5 and J usage is TRBJ2-1; D may be TRBD2 (5 bases). The CDR3 has 16 residues. Deletions cut 6 bases from V and 5 bases from J, with 20 bases between. The germline gives CDR1 MNHEY, CDR2 SVGAGI. The CDR3 DNA sequence: TGTGCCAGCAGATACCGGTCGGTAGCGAGAAACAATGAGCAGTTCTTC. This sequence encodes CASRYRSVARNNEQFF.

This clonotype was observed many times. The chain uses TRBV10-3 and TRBJ1-1, with TRBD1 as a possible D gene (6 bases). Between the trimmed V and J ends, which lost 6 bases and 5 bases, there was a span of 16 bases. Germline lookup yields CDR1 ENHRY and CDR2 SYGVKD. The CDR3 extends over 14 amino acids. CDR3 bases: TGTGCCATCAGGGAAGGGGGGGGAAGGACTGAAGCTTTCTTT. Translating gives CAIREGGGRTEAFF.

This clonotype occurred many times. The J gene is TRBJ1-2, the V gene TRBV27; D might be TRBD1 (5 bases). The germline V gene encodes CDR1 MNHEY and CDR2 SMNVEV (reference sequence). The V end was cut by 2 bases, the J end by 6 bases, with 16 bases between. This CDR3 spans 15 amino acids. The CDR3 DNA reads TGTGCCAGCAGTTTAAATTCTGGGGGAAGGGATGGCTACACCTTC. Translating gives CASSLNSGGRDGYTF.

Many counts were recorded for this clonotype. The rearrangement joins TRBV6-4 to TRBJ2-3; 10 nucleotides line up with TRBD2. The CDR3 is 13 amino acids. Germline V gene data show CDR1 as MRHNA and CDR2 as SNTAGT. With 8 bases clipped from V and 1 base from J, the junction kept 0 bases outside the gene matches. The CDR3 DNA follows: TGTGCCAGCGGGACTAGCGGCACAGATACGCAGTATTTT. This translates into CASGTSGTDTQYF.

The chain is built from TRBV6-5 and TRBJ1-5; D perhaps matches TRBD1 (6 bases). The CDR3 loop spans 15 amino acids. The germline gives CDR1 MNHEY, CDR2 SVGAGI. The V and J ends lost 4 bases and 7 bases respectively, with 17 bases between them. CDR3 residues: CASSSTGGTGQPQHF. DNA for the CDR3: TGTGCCAGCAGTTCCACCGGGGGCACAGGCCAGCCCCAGCATTTT.

Concerning this clonotype: A clone one base away is much larger, so this may be a read error. The rearrangement joins TRBV5-1 to TRBJ2-1, with unresolved D. The germline gives CDR1 SGHRS, CDR2 YFSETQ. This CDR3 region has 15 residues. The V end lost 1 base, the J end lost 6 bases, and 14 bases lay between the germline ends. The CDR3, as DNA: TGCGCCAGCAGCTTGCGAATAGAGCGCTCCAATGAGCAGTTCTTC. Encoded protein: CASSLRIERSNEQFF.

This clonotype was recorded at least ten times. The rearrangement links TRBV7-2 to TRBJ2-7; TRBD2 aligns across 7 bases. Germline assignment: CDR1 SGHTA and CDR2 FQGNSA. Trimming removed 1 base from V and 1 base from J; junction bases left unmatched: 4. The CDR3 loop spans 15 amino acids. CDR3 sequence (DNA): TGTGCCAGCAGCTTAGTGCGGGAGCCATCCTACGAGCAGTACTTC. Translating it yields CASSLVREPSYEQYF.

This clonotype was counted ten times or more. This chain uses TRBV6-5 with TRBJ1-2, with a tentative D call TRBD1 (5 bases). Germline V lookup: CDR1 MNHEY, CDR2 SVGAGI. Trimming removed 0 bases at V and 2 bases at J, with 10 bases between. The CDR3 has 15 amino acids. This CDR3 reads CASSYSVGGNYGYTF. The CDR3, as DNA: TGTGCCAGCAGTTACTCGGTCGGGGGAAACTATGGCTACACCTTC.

This clonotype was observed at least ten times. V is TRBV12-3 or TRBV12-4 and J is TRBJ2-7; TRBD1 matches 8 bases. CDR3 size: 15 residues. The V gene end was trimmed by 6 bases and the J gene end by 0 bases; junction bases not matched to a gene: 7. The CDR3 loop is CASRPQGAPSYEQYF. DNA for the CDR3: TGTGCCAGCAGGCCTCAGGGGGCGCCCTCCTACGAGCAGTACTTC.

This clonotype was detected only a few times. The germline gene is not matched at one end of the junction; a read error may be the cause. CDR3 bases: TGCAGTGCTGGAGAAGGGACAGGGATCACAGATACGCAGTATTTT. It specifies CSAGEGTGITDTQYF. The J gene is TRBJ2-3, the V gene TRBV20-1, with 9 bases fitting TRBD1. The CDR3 consists of 15 residues. Germline loops: CDR1 DFQATT, CDR2 SNEGSKA (reference sequence).

The chain uses TRBV18 and TRBJ2-4; TRBD1 matches 7 bases. Per germline, CDR1 KGHSH and CDR2 LQKENI. The V segment lost 1 base and the J segment 7 bases; nucleotides outside the gene matches: 4. The CDR3 sequence is 14 residues long. In DNA form, the CDR3 reads TGTGCCAGCTCACCACAGGGGGCGGATAACATTCAGTACTTC. It specifies CASSPQGADNIQYF.

This clonotype was detected ten times or more. This sequence joins TRBV12-3 or TRBV12-4 and TRBJ1-2; D is possibly TRBD1 (5 bases). V lost 1 base and J 7 bases, leaving 19 bases between the germline ends. The length of the CDR3 is 16 residues. Here the CDR3 reads CASSLDNRGPLVGYTF. CDR3 coding DNA: TGTGCCAGCAGTTTAGATAACCGGGGACCGCTAGTTGGCTACACCTTC.

This clonotype came up many times. The genes are TRBV4-1 and TRBJ1-2, with a tentative D call TRBD1 (5 bases). CDR3 length equals 17 residues. Trimming removed 1 base from V and 4 bases from J, with 19 bases in between. CDR1 and CDR2 (germline): MGHRA, YSYEKL. CDR3 loop: CASSQGSQGLEGYGYTF. The DNA of the CDR3 is TGCGCCAGCAGCCAAGGGTCTCAGGGCCTGGAAGGCTATGGCTACACCTTC.

This clonotype was detected a few times. This chain's CDR3 is CASMWTSASYEQYF. CDR3 nucleotides: TGTGCCAGCATGTGGACTTCCGCGTCCTACGAGCAGTACTTC. The genes are TRBV2 and TRBJ2-7; TRBD2 might be the D (5 bases). V was clipped by 7 bases and J by 1 base, with 14 bases between them. Germline V lookup: CDR1 SNHLY, CDR2 FYNNEI. The length of the CDR3 is 14 residues.

This clonotype was counted only a few times. The chain joins TRBV12-3 or TRBV12-4 to TRBJ1-1; tentatively, D is TRBD1 (6 bases). This CDR3 contains 14 residues. The ends were cut back, 3 bases at V and 5 bases at J, with 13 bases in the middle. DNA for the CDR3: TGTGCCAGCAGTTTGGGGGCCGGGCGGACTGAAGCTTTCTTT. This gives the protein CASSLGAGRTEAFF.